Shown below are 24 T cell receptor beta chains from a single sample sequenced in a study of beta chain features in type 1 diabetes. General study findings and limits: Shorter TCRB CDR3s, moderately but significantly so, were found in Type 1 diabetes patients in all four CD4+ subsets.

The antigens of these receptors remain unknown. Expressed TCRB transcripts were sequenced because the isolated RNA had all been reverse transcribed beforehand. Measured with immunoSEQ multiplex PCR; TCRdb has only the in-frame clones, and not every one. The sample lists more than 95,000 clones; approximately 15% were seen once. Sequencing was performed on central memory CD4+ T cells from blood. These receptors were collected from a man between 18 and 29 years old with type 1 diabetes.

This clone was seen only a few times. The V call is TRBV5-1, the J call TRBJ2-7, with 8 bases fitting TRBD1. CDR1 and CDR2 from the germline V gene are SGHRS and YFSETQ. CDR3 length equals 14 residues. The V segment lost 5 bases and the J segment 3 bases; nucleotides outside the gene matches: 7. The CDR3 nucleotides read TGCGCCAGCAGTCTCACGACAGGGGTCTACGAGCAGTACTTC. It translates to CASSLTTGVYEQYF.

V and J are TRBV6-4 and TRBJ2-1, with TRBD2 identical over 12 bases. The CDR3 length is 16 residues. Looked up from germline, CDR1 is MRHNA and CDR2 is SNTAGT. The V segment lost 5 bases and the J segment 8 bases; nucleotides outside the gene matches: 10. This CDR3 is CASSIGTSGFADEQFF. DNA for the CDR3: TGTGCCAGCAGTATTGGGACTAGCGGGTTTGCAGATGAGCAGTTCTTC.

For the CDR3, the DNA is TGTGCCAGCAGCCGGGACGGGAACTATGGCTACACCTTC. Amino acid sequence: CASSRDGNYGYTF. The chain has TRBV11-2 and TRBJ1-2; TRBD1 is a possible D gene (5 bases). There are 13 residues in the CDR3. Between the trimmed V and J ends, which lost 5 bases and 2 bases, there was a span of 9 bases. Germline V gives CDR1 SGHAT, CDR2 FQNNGV.

In DNA, the CDR3 is TGTGCCAGCAGCTCCCCAGGGGGGCAAGAGACCCAGTACTTC. Its protein is CASSSPGGQETQYF. The chain couples TRBV5-4 to TRBJ2-5; possibly TRBD1 for D (7 bases). The V end was cut by 3 bases, the J end by 2 bases, with 11 bases between. Per the germline V gene, CDR1 is SGHNT and CDR2 is YYREEE (reference sequence). The CDR3 spans 14 residues.

This clone appeared a few times. CDR3 nucleotides: TGTGCCAGCAGCCCTCTGGGACAGTCGAACGAGCAGTACTTC. Amino acid sequence: CASSPLGQSNEQYF. This sequence joins TRBV5-6 and TRBJ2-7, with TRBD1 matching over 7 bases. Trimming removed 4 bases from V and 5 bases from J; junction bases left unmatched: 9. The CDR3 has 14 amino acids. From germline, CDR1 is SGHDT and CDR2 YYEEEE.

This clone was seen a few times. V usage is TRBV5-4 and J usage is TRBJ1-5, with no clear D. V lost 4 bases and J lost 6, with 11 bases in between. The CDR3 is 13 amino acids. Germline CDR1 SGHNT, CDR2 YYREEE (reference sequence). DNA of the CDR3: TGTGCCAGCAGCCTCGGTGAAGGTCAGCCCCAGCATTTT. It codes for CASSLGEGQPQHF.

This chain joins TRBV25-1 and TRBJ2-7; 10 bases are a match to TRBD2. CDR1 and CDR2 from the germline V gene are MGHDK and SYGVNS. V lost 6 bases and J lost 0; bases outside the gene matches: 2. CDR3 length: 14 amino acids. The CDR3 DNA reads as TGTGCCAGCAGACTAGCGGGACACTCCTACGAGCAGTACTTC. It translates to CASRLAGHSYEQYF.

The table lists this clone with a few counts. This rearrangement joins TRBV6-6 to TRBJ2-6; D is ambiguous. CDR3 length equals 13 residues. Trimming shortened V by 10 bases and J by 0 bases, and 7 bases separated the two germline ends. Germline CDR1 reads MNHNY; CDR2 reads SVGAGI (reference sequence). The CDR3 loop reads CATSSSGANVLTF. The CDR3 coding sequence is TGTGCCACCAGCTCCTCTGGGGCCAACGTCCTGACTTTC.

This clone was seen a handful of times. V and J are TRBV18 and TRBJ2-1, with D possibly TRBD2 on 6 matching bases. Deletions cut 0 bases from V and 3 bases from J, with 15 bases between. There are 17 residues in the CDR3. Germline loops: CDR1 KGHSH, CDR2 LQKENI. CDR3 protein: CASSPPGNGGFYNEQFF. In DNA, the CDR3 is TGTGCCAGCTCACCACCTGGTAACGGGGGTTTCTACAATGAGCAGTTCTTC.

This clone occurred a few times. The chain combines TRBV27 with TRBJ2-1; TRBD2 aligns across 14 bases. Germline CDR1 MNHEY, CDR2 SMNVEV (reference sequence). Trimming at V came to 5 bases and at J to 0 bases, leaving 3 bases not matched to a gene. The CDR3 loop spans 17 amino acids. The CDR3 spells CASSRLAGGSSYNEQFF. The CDR3 DNA reads as TGTGCCAGCAGTCGACTAGCGGGGGGGAGCTCCTACAATGAGCAGTTCTTC.

V gene TRBV30 combines with J gene TRBJ2-1; TRBD2 is a possible D gene (5 bases). Trimming took 8 bases from V and 1 from J, leaving 12 bases between them. Germline V gene lookup returns CDR1 GTSNPN and CDR2 SVGIG (reference sequence). The CDR3 is made up of 13 amino acids. The CDR3 protein is CAAQSGSYNEQFF. CDR3 bases: TGTGCCGCGCAGAGCGGATCCTACAATGAGCAGTTCTTC.

The chain links TRBV18 to TRBJ1-1; tentative D call: TRBD1 (5 bases). Per germline, CDR1 KGHSH and CDR2 LQKENI. Trimming left V 6 bases short and J 1 base short, with 9 bases between. The CDR3 has 13 amino acids. The chain's CDR3 is CASSTGQNTEAFF. The CDR3 DNA is TGTGCCAGCTCTACCGGACAGAACACTGAAGCTTTCTTT. The whole variable domain, filled in from reference TRBV18 and TRBJ1-1, reads NAGVMQNPRHLVRRRGQEARLRCSPMKGHSHVYWYRQLPEEGLKFMVYLQKENIIDESGMPKERFSAEFPKEGPSILRIQQVVRGDSAAYFCASSTGQNTEAFFGQGTRLTVV.

The chain uses TRBV27 and TRBJ2-7; weak D call: TRBD2 (6 bases). V lost 4 bases and J lost 0, with 13 bases in between. The CDR3 runs to 15 residues. Germline loops: CDR1 MNHEY, CDR2 SMNVEV (reference sequence). CDR3 DNA sequence: TGTGCCAGCAGTTCTCCGGGACTCGACTCCTACGAGCAGTACTTC. This sequence encodes CASSSPGLDSYEQYF.

This chain joins TRBV5-4 and TRBJ2-3, with D tentatively TRBD1 or TRBD2 (6 bases each). This CDR3 contains 14 residues. Trimming stripped 4 bases from V and 7 bases from J, with 16 bases between. CDR1 is SGHNT and CDR2 is YYREEE in the germline V gene (reference sequence). The CDR3 here is CASSPGGEGNTQYF. The CDR3 nucleotides are TGTGCCAGCAGCCCCGGGGGCGAGGGAAATACGCAGTATTTT.

The genes are TRBV9 and TRBJ1-1; TRBD1 matches 9 bases. J gave up 0 bases and V 8 bases, and 8 bases lay outside the gene matches. This CDR3 comprises 15 residues. Germline V gives CDR1 SGDLS, CDR2 YYNGEE. CDR3 amino acids: CASTGTGYMNTEAFF. The DNA for the CDR3 is TGTGCCAGTACCGGGACAGGGTACATGAACACTGAAGCTTTCTTT.

This sequence joins TRBV7-8 and TRBJ2-7, with D hard to call. Germline CDR1 SGHVS, CDR2 FQNEAQ. V lost 0 bases and J 3 bases, leaving 12 bases between the germline ends. The CDR3 runs 15 residues. The CDR3 DNA reads as TGTGCCAGCAGCTTAGCGGCTACCTTAAACTACGAGCAGTACTTC. Its translation: CASSLAATLNYEQYF.

CDR3 sequence: CASSLAAVSYEQYF. The CDR3, as DNA: TGCGCCAGCAGCTTGGCCGCCGTCTCCTACGAGCAGTACTTC. The chain joins TRBV5-1 to TRBJ2-7; D is uncertain. Germline-derived CDR1 and CDR2 are SGHRS and YFSETQ. The CDR3 is made up of 14 amino acids. With 0 bases removed from V and 0 bases from J, the gap between germline ends came to 7 bases.

In nucleotides, the CDR3 is TGTGCCTGGGCTCGGCAGGCCACTAGCACAGATACGCAGTATTTT. Residues: CAWARQATSTDTQYF. The V call is TRBV30, the J call TRBJ2-3; no reliable D call. There are 15 residues in the CDR3. Trimming removed 5 bases at V and 0 bases at J, with 15 bases between. Per the germline V gene, CDR1 is GTSNPN and CDR2 is SVGIG (reference sequence).

The chain carries TRBV4-2 and TRBJ2-6; D unclear. The ends were cut back, 2 bases at V and 0 bases at J, with 2 bases in the middle. Germline values: CDR1 LGHNA, CDR2 YNFKEQ. The CDR3 length is 14 residues. The CDR3 spells CASSQRSGANVLTF. CDR3 sequence (DNA): TGTGCCAGCAGCCAACGCTCTGGGGCCAACGTCCTGACTTTC.

This clone is a singleton in its sample. The junction differs from germline at one of its ends, possibly a read error. The chain joins TRBV5-6 to TRBJ2-5; D may be TRBD2 (6 bases). The CDR3 contains 12 residues. Germline V gives CDR1 SGHDT, CDR2 YYEEEE. The CDR3 reads CASSLPLGGRNF. In DNA form, the CDR3 reads TGTGCCAGCAGCTTGCCCCTGGGGGGTCGGAACTTC.

This clone was seen a handful of times. The V gene is TRBV5-6, the J gene TRBJ2-1, with 9 bases lining up with TRBD2. The V gene's germline CDR1 is SGHDT and CDR2 YYEEEE. V dropped 3 bases and J dropped 5; count of bases not matched to a gene: 6. The CDR3 spans 15 residues. The CDR3 region is CASSWGLAWDNEQFF. The CDR3 DNA reads TGTGCCAGCAGCTGGGGACTAGCTTGGGACAATGAGCAGTTCTTC.

A word on this clone: The sample has other DNA sequences that encode this CDR3 too. The rearrangement links TRBV30 to TRBJ2-7; D gene uncertain. Germline assignment: CDR1 GTSNPN and CDR2 SVGIG (reference sequence). Trimming took 2 bases from V and 1 from J, leaving 3 bases between them. This CDR3 is built from 11 residues. CDR3 protein: CAWSRSYEQYF. The CDR3 DNA is TGTGCCTGGAGTCGATCCTACGAGCAGTACTTC.

This sequence joins TRBV30 and TRBJ1-4; 7 bases agree with TRBD1. Germline-derived CDR1 and CDR2 are GTSNPN and SVGIG (reference sequence). The J segment lost 8 bases and the V segment lost 3 bases, leaving 12 bases of the junction unmatched. The CDR3 sequence is 15 residues long. The CDR3 loop reads CAWRAKGARLEKLFF. Here the CDR3 DNA reads TGTGCCTGGAGGGCCAAGGGGGCGAGATTGGAAAAACTGTTTTTT.

The chain is built from TRBV9 and TRBJ2-2; D remains ambiguous. Trimming took off 0 bases at V and 4 bases at J, with 7 bases between the two ends. This CDR3 comprises 14 residues. Germline V gives CDR1 SGDLS, CDR2 YYNGEE. This chain's CDR3 is CASSVGLFTGELFF. For the CDR3, the DNA is TGTGCCAGCAGCGTAGGGCTTTTCACCGGGGAGCTGTTTTTT.